This T cell receptor beta chain was sequenced during a study of shared clonotypes between healthy human individuals. Only in-frame clones appear in the TCRdb table, and some are missing; sequencing was by immunoSEQ multiplex PCR. The repertoire holds about 2.4 million clones, with over 85% as singletons. Trimming left V 2 bases short and J 1 base short, with 11 bases between. This CDR3 contains 15 residues. Germline-derived CDR1 and CDR2 are SGHNT and YYREEE (reference sequence). This clone was seen once. The sequence was obtained from a man between 18 and 29 years old in good health. Some clones in this sample may be carry-over from other donors' samples. This chain connects TRBV5-4 to TRBJ2-3, with D possibly TRBD2 on 6 matching bases. Sequenced input: naive CD4+ T cells from PBMCs. This sample's subset: CD45RA+ positively selected. The CDR3 here is CASSLLQRGTDTQYF. As DNA, the CDR3 is TGTGCCAGCAGCTTACTCCAGCGGGGCACAGATACGCAGTATTTT.